This TCR beta chain was sequenced during a study of control samples from healthy donors and cancer patients. The length of the CDR3 is 14 residues. CDR1 is SGHDT and CDR2 is YYEEEE in the germline V gene. Trimming shortened V by 4 bases and J by 0 bases, and 9 bases separated the two germline ends. The assay was immunoSEQ multiplex PCR, and TCRdb's table has in-frame clones only and misses some. The repertoire has around 30,000 clones, over 85% of them found once; the top ten carry 1.7%. Sequences were obtained from PBMCs. The source of this sequence is a man aged 35 to 55 with colorectal cancer. The gene calls are TRBV5-6 and TRBJ2-3, with D possibly TRBD1 on 5 matching bases. CDR3 nucleotides: TGTGCCAGCAGCCGACACAGGAGCACAGATACGCAGTATTTT. Translated, it gives CASSRHRSTDTQYF. Based on the CDR3 plus reference TRBV5-6 and TRBJ2-3, the full variable domain is DAGVTQSPTHLIKTRGQQVTLRCSPKSGHDTVSWYQQALGQGPQFIFQYYEEEERQRGNFPDRFSGHQFPNYSSELNVNALLLGDSALYLCASSRHRSTDTQYFGPGTRLTVL.